A single sample is the source of the 10 T cell receptor beta chains below, sequenced in a study of cytomegalovirus exposure and HLA in healthy donors (dated by TCRdb to 2017 to 2019). To prepare the library, the immunoSEQ multiplex PCR assay was applied. The multiplex PCR relied on a mix of 60 forward primers for TCR Vbeta segments and 13 reverse primers for TCR Jbeta segments. TCRdb took this table from immuneACCESS and kept in-frame rearrangements with V and J called. Such tables lack part of the clones; where checked against another copy, unresolved V genes explain under half of the gap, and the rest is unexplained. Counted in this sample were about 120,000 clones; around three quarters of them appeared once. Around 3.9% of the sample is in the top ten clones. Sequenced input: PBMCs. These TCRs come from a human donor in good health.

Relative to its sample, this clone is medium-sized. The CDR3 nucleotides are TGTGCCAGCAGCTCCGGGAGGGTCACCGGGGAGCTGTTTTTT. It encodes CASSSGRVTGELFF. The rearrangement joins TRBV11-3 to TRBJ2-2; TRBD2 matches 8 bases. The CDR3 contains 14 residues. CDR1 and CDR2 (germline): SGHNT, YENEEA. J was trimmed by 4 bases and V by 4 bases; bases with no gene match: 2.

This clone was detected only a few times. One end of the junction does not line up with germline, which may come from a read error. The V gene is TRBV11-2, the J gene TRBJ2-7, with TRBD1 matching over 7 bases. This CDR3 is built from 12 residues. Looked up from germline, CDR1 is SGHAT and CDR2 is FQNNGV. Written as DNA, the CDR3 is TGTGCCAGCAGCTTATTTCGGGACAGTGAATTTTTC. The encoded protein is CASSLFRDSEFF.

The chain employs TRBV11-2 and TRBJ2-7; TRBD2 aligns across 11 bases. Trimming took 5 bases from V and 3 from J; bases not matched to a gene: 9. CDR1 and CDR2 (germline): SGHAT, FQNNGV. This CDR3 region has 16 residues. DNA for the CDR3: TGTGCCAGCAGCAAAGGGACTAGCGGCGGATTCTACGAGCAGTACTTC. Translated, it gives CASSKGTSGGFYEQYF.

A few counts support this clone. The J gene is TRBJ2-7, the V gene TRBV7-2, with 8 bases aligning to TRBD2. The trim removed 1 base at V and 4 bases at J, leaving 3 bases unmatched. In germline, CDR1 is SGHTA, CDR2 FQGNSA. The CDR3 length is 14 residues. The chain's CDR3 is CASSLGTSTYEQYF. DNA of the CDR3: TGTGCCAGCAGCTTAGGGACTAGCACTTACGAGCAGTACTTC.

The gene calls are TRBV18 and TRBJ1-1; TRBD1 is a possible D gene (6 bases). The CDR3 is 20 amino acids. Germline V lookup: CDR1 KGHSH, CDR2 LQKENI. V was shortened by 0 bases and J by 3 bases, with 26 bases between the two germline ends. The DNA for the CDR3 is TGTGCCAGCTCACCACCCCCGGTGGGGGCCCAACCCTTCCAACACACTGAAGCTTTCTTT. This encodes CASSPPPVGAQPFQHTEAFF. The full variable domain, rest sourced from reference TRBV18 and TRBJ1-1, is NAGVMQNPRHLVRRRGQEARLRCSPMKGHSHVYWYRQLPEEGLKFMVYLQKENIIDESGMPKERFSAEFPKEGPSILRIQQVVRGDSAAYFCASSPPPVGAQPFQHTEAFFGQGTRLTVV.

The chain has TRBV7-2 and TRBJ2-2; 10 nucleotides align to TRBD1. This CDR3 is 14 amino acids long. Trimming at V came to 6 bases and at J to 6 bases, leaving 4 bases not matched to a gene. Germline values: CDR1 SGHTA, CDR2 FQGNSA. CDR3 amino acids: CASSRDRGAGELFF. CDR3 DNA: TGTGCCAGCAGTCGGGACAGGGGAGCCGGGGAGCTGTTTTTT.

This chain uses TRBV23-1 with TRBJ1-6, with D possibly TRBD1 on 6 matching bases. TRBV23-1 belongs to the ORF category, with a function that is uncertain. There are 16 residues in the CDR3. Trimming removed 2 bases from V and 7 bases from J, with 15 bases in between. The CDR3 nucleotides read TGCGCCAGCAGTCAACCGGACAGCCCATCAAATTCACCCCTCCACTTT. Translation gives CASSQPDSPSNSPLHF.

This rearrangement joins TRBV9 to TRBJ1-1, with 9 positions matching TRBD1. Germline CDR1 and CDR2: SGDLS and YYNGEE. The CDR3 is made up of 16 amino acids. V lost 3 bases and J lost 4; bases outside the gene matches: 10. The CDR3 DNA follows: TGTGCCAGCAGCGGTGGGACAGGGCTGAGCGGCACTGAAGCTTTCTTT. This gives the protein CASSGGTGLSGTEAFF.

The V and J genes are TRBV15 and TRBJ2-7, with D possibly TRBD1 on 5 matching bases. Germline loops: CDR1 LNHNV, CDR2 YYDKDF (reference sequence). V lost 5 bases and J lost 0, with 8 bases in between. The CDR3 spans 13 residues. The CDR3 here is CATSPGASYEQYF. As DNA, the CDR3 is TGTGCCACCAGCCCTGGGGCCTCCTACGAGCAGTACTTC.

This clone was observed a single time. This chain connects TRBV28 to TRBJ2-5; tentative D call: TRBD2 (7 bases). The V gene lost 6 bases and the J gene lost 5 bases, with 19 bases spanning the gap. Germline values: CDR1 MDHEN, CDR2 SYDVKM. CDR3 length: 15 amino acids. The CDR3 sequence is CASSPGGPGGETQYF. The CDR3 DNA follows: TGTGCCAGCAGCCCGGGGGGCCCGGGAGGCGAGACCCAGTACTTC.